The 12 T cell receptor beta chains presented below share a single source sample, sequenced in a study of early stage breast cancer tumors. Data came from immunoSEQ multiplex PCR; TCRdb stores just in-frame clones and leaves some out. The sample lists under 8,000 clones, nearly 75% occurring once. Material for sequencing was normal breast tissue next to the tumor. These receptors came from a person aged 40 to 49 with breast cancer.

The rearrangement links TRBV29-1 to TRBJ2-1, with TRBD1 identical over 7 bases. V lost 4 bases to trimming and J lost 6 bases; unmatched junction nucleotides: 9. CDR1 is SQVTM, CDR2 ANQGSEA, per germline. The CDR3 covers 14 residues. The CDR3 here is CSVGGRQGSNEQFF. DNA of the CDR3: TGCAGCGTTGGGGGTCGACAGGGTAGCAATGAGCAGTTCTTC.

This clone was seen a single time. The chain recombines TRBV29-1 with TRBJ2-7; 8 nucleotides align to TRBD2. Germline-derived CDR1 and CDR2 are SQVTM and ANQGSEA. The CDR3 contains 15 residues. V shed 2 bases and J 3 bases; nucleotides not matched to a gene: 9. The CDR3 protein is CSVESGRGINYEQYF. DNA for the CDR3: TGCAGCGTTGAATCCGGGAGGGGCATTAACTACGAGCAGTACTTC.

The V call is TRBV7-9, the J call TRBJ1-1; D uncertain. Germline V gene sequence: CDR1 SEHNR, CDR2 FQNEAQ (reference sequence). Trimming stripped 6 bases from V and 10 bases from J, with 12 bases between. This CDR3 has 11 residues. The chain's CDR3 is CASSYPERAFF. The CDR3 DNA reads TGTGCCAGCAGTTACCCCGAAAGAGCTTTCTTT.

The rearrangement links TRBV14 to TRBJ1-6; D is unclear. Germline CDR1 is SGHDN and CDR2 is FVKESK. Trimming took 2 bases from V and 4 from J, leaving 3 bases between them. This CDR3 has 13 amino acids. CDR3 protein: CASSQQYNSPLHF. Written as DNA, the CDR3 is TGTGCCAGCAGCCAACAGTATAATTCACCCCTCCACTTT.

The chain is built from TRBV7-2 and TRBJ2-7; 7 nucleotides align to TRBD2. CDR1 and CDR2 from the germline V gene are SGHTA and FQGNSA. J lost 5 bases, V lost 4 bases, and 8 bases had no gene match. The CDR3 is 14 residues long. The CDR3 region is CASSYQTSSDEQYF. DNA of the CDR3: TGTGCCAGCAGCTACCAGACTAGCAGCGACGAGCAGTACTTC.

V is TRBV19 and J is TRBJ2-7; D not certain. Germline values: CDR1 LNHDA, CDR2 SQIVND (reference sequence). CDR3 length equals 12 residues. The V gene lost 3 bases and the J gene lost 6 bases, with 9 bases spanning the gap. This CDR3 reads CASSIQATEQYF. In DNA, the CDR3 is TGTGCCAGTAGTATCCAGGCGACCGAGCAGTACTTC.

This clone showed up just once. The chain joins TRBV6-5 to TRBJ2-3, with 7 bases fitting TRBD1. Germline loops: CDR1 MNHEY, CDR2 SVGAGI. J gave up 4 bases and V 5 bases, and 9 bases lay outside the gene matches. There are 15 residues in the CDR3. The DNA of the CDR3 is TGTGCCAGCAGTCCCAGACAGGGTATCGCAGATACGCAGTATTTT. Residues: CASSPRQGIADTQYF.

V gene TRBV10-3 combines with J gene TRBJ2-2; TRBD1 is a possible D gene (6 bases). The germline CDR1 and CDR2 sequences are ENHRY and SYGVKD. Trimming cost V 6 bases and J 5 bases, with 13 bases left between them. The CDR3 loop spans 14 amino acids. CDR3 DNA: TGTGCCATCAGACTGACAGGCGGAACCGGGGAGCTGTTTTTT. This translates into CAIRLTGGTGELFF.

V gene TRBV7-2 combines with J gene TRBJ2-3, with D unclear. This CDR3 region has 13 residues. V lost 5 bases and J 5 bases, leaving 11 bases between the germline ends. In germline, CDR1 is SGHTA, CDR2 FQGNSA. The CDR3 nucleotides are TGTGCCAGCAGCCTTAACCTCGGAGATACGCAGTATTTT. It yields the protein CASSLNLGDTQYF.

The chain has TRBV19 and TRBJ1-2; 7 bases align to TRBD1. This CDR3 comprises 12 residues. The J segment lost 5 bases and the V segment lost 9 bases, leaving 6 bases of the junction unmatched. From germline, CDR1 is LNHDA and CDR2 SQIVND (reference sequence). CDR3 sequence: CASYDRVYGYTF. The DNA of the CDR3 is TGTGCCAGCTACGACAGGGTATATGGCTACACCTTC. Complete variable domain (other parts from reference TRBV19 and TRBJ1-2): DGGITQSPKYLFRKEGQNVTLSCEQNLNHDAMYWYRQDPGQGLRLIYYSQIVNDFQKGDIAEGYSVSREKKESFPLTVTSAQKNPTAFYLCASYDRVYGYTFGSGTRLTVV.

V usage is TRBV19 and J usage is TRBJ2-1, with a weak D call TRBD2 (6 bases). Germline V gene lookup returns CDR1 LNHDA and CDR2 SQIVND (reference sequence). The germline V and J ends were trimmed by 7 bases and 2 bases, with 15 bases remaining between them. The CDR3 extends over 15 amino acids. In DNA, the CDR3 is TGTGCCAGTACCCCGGGACGGACTACCTACAATGAGCAGTTCTTC. Amino acids: CASTPGRTTYNEQFF.

The chain has TRBV19 and TRBJ1-2; 10 positions match TRBD1. Germline CDR1 is LNHDA and CDR2 is SQIVND (reference sequence). This CDR3 has 20 residues. Unmatched junction bases numbered 16, after V lost 0 bases and J lost 3 bases. CDR3 nucleotide sequence: TGTGCCAGTAGTATAGATCTCGGTCATTGGGACAGGGGTTCTCACTATGGCTACACCTTC. Translation gives CASSIDLGHWDRGSHYGYTF.